The 24 T cell receptor beta chains in this list originate from one sample, sequenced in a study of T-cell reconstitution after alpha-beta-depleted transplantation in children. The library targeted TCRbeta and was prepared with unique molecular identifiers. TCRdb analysed the PCR reads with MiXCR anew, one entry per CDR3 protein. The sample includes roughly 300,000 distinct CDR3 sequences, 11% of them seen just once. Sequencing was performed on peripheral blood, taken 180 days after TCRalphabeta/CD19-depleted stem cell transplant. The receptors stem from a male patient between 2 and 15 years old who had a stem cell transplant for chronic granulomatous disease, so the T cells may come from the graft donor.

The sample holds many counts of this clonotype. The chain uses TRBV20-1 and TRBJ2-7; 7 bases are shared with TRBD2. The length of the CDR3 is 16 residues. The trim removed 3 bases at V and 0 bases at J, leaving 11 bases unmatched. The germline CDR1 and CDR2 sequences are DFQATT and SNEGSKA (reference sequence). In nucleotides, the CDR3 is TGCAGTGCTAGGAGGGCGGGAGATCCCAGCTCCTACGAGCAGTACTTC. Amino acid sequence: CSARRAGDPSSYEQYF.

This clonotype was detected only a few times. The chain has TRBV12-3 or TRBV12-4 and TRBJ2-1; D could derive from TRBD1 or TRBD2 (6 bases each). CDR3 length: 18 residues. V was clipped by 3 bases and J by 1 base, with 19 bases between them. The CDR3 loop is CASSLLRGAQGSYNEQFF. The CDR3, as DNA: TGTGCCAGCAGTTTGTTAAGGGGGGCTCAAGGGTCCTACAATGAGCAGTTCTTC.

This clonotype came up many times. The rearrangement links TRBV5-5 to TRBJ2-1; no firm D call. V lost 0 bases and J 0 bases, leaving 10 bases between the germline ends. CDR3 length equals 16 residues. CDR1 is SGHKS, CDR2 YYEKEE, per germline (reference sequence). Written as DNA, the CDR3 is TGTGCCAGCAGCTTGGTTCCGTGGAGCTCCTACAATGAGCAGTTCTTC. It encodes CASSLVPWSSYNEQFF.

This sequence joins TRBV5-4 and TRBJ2-2, with 7 nucleotides matching TRBD2. Per germline, CDR1 SGHNT and CDR2 YYREEE (reference sequence). V lost 5 bases, J lost 4 bases, and 8 bases stayed unmatched. The CDR3 sequence is 15 residues long. CDR3 nucleotide sequence: TGTGCCAGCAGTTCGGGAGGCTCGAGCACCGGGGAGCTGTTTTTT. Amino acids: CASSSGGSSTGELFF.

Many counts were recorded for this clonotype. The rearrangement joins TRBV28 to TRBJ2-1, with D perhaps TRBD1 or TRBD2 (6 bases each). CDR3 length equals 17 residues. Germline assignment: CDR1 MDHEN and CDR2 SYDVKM. Trimming pared 5 bases from V and 7 bases from J, leaving 24 bases between. CDR3 nucleotides: TGTGCCAGCAGTCTCCCACCGGGTTGGGGGGACAAGAATGAGCAGTTCTTC. Its protein product is CASSLPPGWGDKNEQFF.

The sample holds many counts of this clonotype. This chain joins TRBV12-3 or TRBV12-4 and TRBJ2-5; 10 bases line up with TRBD2. This CDR3 comprises 17 residues. After removal of 2 bases from V and 10 bases from J, the junction contained 16 bases not matched to a gene. The DNA of the CDR3 is TGTGCCAGCAGTTTAACGGGGCTAGCGGGAGTGGGGGTGGGCCAGTACTTC. Protein: CASSLTGLAGVGVGQYF.

This clonotype has at least ten counts. The chain employs TRBV12-3 or TRBV12-4 and TRBJ2-5, with TRBD1 matching 9 bases. The junction had 10 bases not matched to a gene; V was cut back by 3 bases and J by 5 bases. This CDR3 region has 16 residues. CDR3 nucleotide sequence: TGTGCCAGCAGTTTGCGGGACAGGGAGCTTGGGGAGACCCAGTACTTC. Amino acids: CASSLRDRELGETQYF.

This clonotype showed up many times. V is TRBV12-3 or TRBV12-4 and J is TRBJ2-3; 13 bases are shared with TRBD2. CDR3 size: 15 residues. V trimming: 6 bases; J trimming: 7 bases; junction bases outside the gene matches: 7. This CDR3 reads CASRETSGRLYTQYF. CDR3 nucleotide sequence: TGTGCCAGCAGGGAGACTAGCGGGAGGTTATATACGCAGTATTTT.

This clonotype was seen ten or more times. The chain has TRBV20-1 and TRBJ2-4; D unresolved. V was shortened by 1 base and J by 0 bases, with 7 bases between the two germline ends. Germline V lookup: CDR1 DFQATT, CDR2 SNEGSKA (reference sequence). The CDR3 contains 14 residues. The CDR3 bases are TGCAGTGCTAGAGGTTCTCTAGCCAAAAACATTCAGTACTTC. It yields the protein CSARGSLAKNIQYF.

This clonotype was recorded at least ten times. V is TRBV5-4 and J is TRBJ2-3; 10 nucleotides match TRBD2. Germline V lookup: CDR1 SGHNT, CDR2 YYREEE (reference sequence). V lost 2 bases to trimming and J lost 5 bases; unmatched junction nucleotides: 8. The CDR3 covers 16 residues. The CDR3 DNA sequence: TGTGCCAGCAGCTTCATTAGCGGGGGGCCGGGAGATACGCAGTATTTT. It encodes CASSFISGGPGDTQYF.

At least ten counts were recorded for this clonotype. CDR3 nucleotides: TGTGCCAGCTCACCAAGTACTGCGGGGCAGACGCAGTATTTT. Its protein is CASSPSTAGQTQYF. V and J are TRBV18 and TRBJ2-3, with D maybe TRBD2 (6 bases). CDR1 and CDR2 (germline): KGHSH, LQKENI. The CDR3 has 14 amino acids. With 2 bases removed from V and 9 bases from J, the gap between germline ends came to 15 bases.

This clonotype was seen repeatedly, ten times or more. The rearrangement uses TRBV25-1 and TRBJ1-1, with D perhaps matching TRBD1 (5 bases). The V end was cut by 2 bases, the J end by 3 bases, with 13 bases between. The CDR3 extends over 15 amino acids. The V gene's germline CDR1 is MGHDK and CDR2 SYGVNS. CDR3 DNA sequence: TGTGCCAGCAGTGAAAAGCAGGGCTCGTACACTGAAGCTTTCTTT. Its translation is CASSEKQGSYTEAFF.

This clonotype was seen ten or more times. The J gene is TRBJ1-3, the V gene TRBV5-1; TRBD1 might be the D (5 bases). The V gene's germline CDR1 is SGHRS and CDR2 YFSETQ. Trimming cost V 2 bases and J 3 bases, with 15 bases left between them. The length of the CDR3 is 16 residues. For the CDR3, the DNA is TGCGCCAGCAGCTTCGACCCGGGACCCTATGGAAACACCATATATTTT. It is translated as CASSFDPGPYGNTIYF. Full variable domain (missing parts from reference TRBV5-1 and TRBJ1-3): KAGVTQTPRYLIKTRGQQVTLSCSPISGHRSVSWYQQTPGQGLQFLFEYFSETQRNKGNFPGRFSGRQFSNSRSEMNVSTLELGDSALYLCASSFDPGPYGNTIYFGEGSWLTVV.

This clonotype has ten or more counts. This chain links TRBV7-2 with TRBJ2-2, with 8 bases that match TRBD1. Germline trimming cut 7 bases from V and 5 bases from J; bases unmatched to any gene: 12. CDR1 SGHTA and CDR2 FQGNSA come from the germline V gene. This CDR3 has 16 amino acids. The CDR3 sequence is CASTSLTGVRTGELFF. Here the CDR3 DNA reads TGTGCCAGCACCTCCCTGACAGGGGTTCGAACCGGGGAGCTGTTTTTT.

This clonotype showed up many times. This rearrangement joins TRBV29-1 to TRBJ2-7, with D perhaps TRBD2 (6 bases). V was cut by 3 bases and J by 2 bases, with 8 bases left in between. Germline V gene sequence: CDR1 SQVTM, CDR2 ANQGSEA. The CDR3 is 12 amino acids. The CDR3 spells CSVDSGTYEQYF. CDR3 DNA sequence: TGCAGCGTTGATAGCGGAACCTACGAGCAGTACTTC.

To note about this clonotype: A much larger clone differs by one base, so this may be a read error. V gene TRBV5-6 combines with J gene TRBJ1-5; unclear D gene. This CDR3 contains 15 residues. Germline CDR1 and CDR2: SGHDT and YYEEEE. CDR3 sequence: CASSLRTTGNQPPHF. CDR3 sequence (DNA): TGTGCCAGCAGCTTGAGGACGACGGGGAATCAGCCCCCGCATTTT.

This clonotype was recorded many times. The chain uses TRBV18 and TRBJ1-5, with 9 bases identical to TRBD1. Looked up from germline, CDR1 is KGHSH and CDR2 is LQKENI. Unmatched junction bases numbered 4, after V lost 5 bases and J lost 5 bases. The CDR3 length is 14 residues. CDR3 nucleotides: TGTGCCAGCTCAATGGGACAGGGTGATCAGCCCCAGCATTTT. It codes for CASSMGQGDQPQHF.

This clonotype occurred many times. The chain couples TRBV19 to TRBJ1-2; D is perhaps TRBD1 (5 bases). The CDR3 runs 12 residues. Germline loops: CDR1 LNHDA, CDR2 SQIVND (reference sequence). V lost 3 bases and J 5 bases, leaving 7 bases between the germline ends. In DNA form, the CDR3 reads TGTGCCAGTAGTATTCCAGGGTATGGCTACACCTTC. Protein sequence: CASSIPGYGYTF.

This clonotype was picked up many times. The chain recombines TRBV25-1 with TRBJ2-7; 7 bases align to TRBD1. This CDR3 has 13 amino acids. Per germline, CDR1 MGHDK and CDR2 SYGVNS. V was clipped by 5 bases and J by 5 bases; unmatched bases: 6. The CDR3 sequence: CASSHTDRDEQYF. CDR3 nucleotides: TGTGCCAGCAGTCACACTGACAGGGACGAGCAGTACTTC.

This clonotype was detected many times. This rearrangement joins TRBV19 to TRBJ2-6; D is possibly TRBD1 or TRBD2 (5 bases each). This CDR3 comprises 20 residues. V lost 6 bases, J lost 0 bases, and 24 bases lay in between. The germline V gene has CDR1 LNHDA and CDR2 SQIVND (reference sequence). This CDR3 reads CASSPLGPPGPPSGANVLTF. In DNA, the CDR3 is TGTGCCAGTAGCCCTTTAGGGCCCCCGGGACCGCCCTCTGGGGCCAACGTCCTGACTTTC. Full variable domain (remainder filled in from reference TRBV19 and TRBJ2-6): DGGITQSPKYLFRKEGQNVTLSCEQNLNHDAMYWYRQDPGQGLRLIYYSQIVNDFQKGDIAEGYSVSREKKESFPLTVTSAQKNPTAFYLCASSPLGPPGPPSGANVLTFGAGSRLTVL.

This clonotype came up many times. This sequence joins TRBV20-1 and TRBJ2-7; either TRBD1 or TRBD2 may supply D (5 bases each). Deletions cut 4 bases from V and 5 bases from J, with 18 bases between. This CDR3 is built from 14 residues. The germline V gene encodes CDR1 DFQATT and CDR2 SNEGSKA (reference sequence). The CDR3: CSATPGHGFHEQYF. In DNA, the CDR3 is TGCAGTGCTACTCCGGGGCACGGATTCCACGAGCAGTACTTC.

This clonotype was recorded at least ten times. The rearrangement links TRBV6-2 or TRBV6-3 to TRBJ2-1; D unresolved. This CDR3 is built from 12 residues. Between the trimmed V and J ends, which lost 5 bases and 5 bases, there was a span of 7 bases. Germline values: CDR1 MNHEY, CDR2 SVGEGT. The CDR3 DNA sequence: TGTGCCAGCAGTGGGCTGGACAATGAGCAGTTCTTC. It specifies CASSGLDNEQFF.

This clonotype was detected a few times. The chain uses TRBV7-8 and TRBJ2-3, with D possibly TRBD2 on 5 matching bases. Trimming took 0 bases from V and 6 from J, leaving 16 bases between them. The CDR3 runs 16 residues. Germline V CDR1 and CDR2: SGHVS, FQNEAQ. This CDR3 reads CASSLATGSPGDTQYF. The CDR3 DNA reads as TGTGCCAGCAGCTTAGCTACGGGGTCCCCAGGCGATACGCAGTATTTT.

At least ten counts were recorded for this clonotype. The V call is TRBV7-3, the J call TRBJ2-1; possible D gene TRBD2, 6 bases. Trimming removed 7 bases from V and 2 bases from J, with 15 bases in between. The CDR3 covers 15 residues. Germline V gene data show CDR1 as SGHTA and CDR2 as FQGTGA. DNA of the CDR3: TGTGCCAGCAAACGAGTAGGCGGGACCTACAATGAGCAGTTCTTC. Translating gives CASKRVGGTYNEQFF.